These 24 T cell receptor beta chains originate from one sample sequenced in a study of TIL therapy for anti-PD-1-resistant metastatic lung cancer. This was the immunoSEQ v3 assay. Profiled with immunoSEQ multiplex PCR; TCRdb holds only in-frame clones, not every one. The sample consists of 57,000 or so clones, more than 75% of them appearing once. The time point: pre-treatment sample, taken before nivolumab and TIL therapy. Source: blood, taken at baseline. The receptors were sampled from a person aged 30 to 80 with non-small cell lung cancer.

The chain couples TRBV18 to TRBJ1-4, with 10 bases that match TRBD1. The CDR3 covers 14 residues. V was clipped by 6 bases and J by 7 bases; unmatched bases: 5. Germline assignment: CDR1 KGHSH and CDR2 LQKENI. The CDR3 DNA is TGTGCCAGCTCGCCCCGGACAGGGGGTGAAAAACTGTTTTTT. It specifies CASSPRTGGEKLFF.

The J gene is TRBJ1-5, the V gene TRBV20-1, with 12 nucleotides matching TRBD1. The CDR3 loop spans 17 amino acids. The trim removed 3 bases at V and 1 base at J, leaving 7 bases unmatched. From germline, CDR1 is DFQATT and CDR2 SNEGSKA (reference sequence). The CDR3 protein is CSASTGQGAGSNQPQHF. Here the CDR3 DNA reads TGCAGTGCTAGTACGGGACAGGGGGCCGGGAGCAATCAGCCCCAGCATTTT.

The V call is TRBV7-3, the J call TRBJ1-3; D call uncertain. The CDR3 has 13 amino acids. V was pared by 2 bases and J by 1 base, with 3 bases between. Germline V gene sequence: CDR1 SGHTA, CDR2 FQGTGA. The CDR3 nucleotides read TGTGCCAGCAGCTTAGGGTCTGGAAACACCATATATTTT. Its translation is CASSLGSGNTIYF.

This chain connects TRBV27 to TRBJ1-1; D unclear. The CDR3 is 15 amino acids. V was cut by 5 bases and J by 1 base, with 14 bases left in between. The germline CDR1 and CDR2 sequences are MNHEY and SMNVEV (reference sequence). The CDR3 sequence: CASSRRSSPNTEAFF. The CDR3 bases are TGTGCCAGCAGTCGACGGTCCAGCCCGAACACTGAAGCTTTCTTT.

The genes are TRBV28 and TRBJ2-7; no clear D. The CDR3 covers 14 residues. The germline V gene has CDR1 MDHEN and CDR2 SYDVKM. Trimming stripped 2 bases from V and 1 base from J, with 9 bases between. The CDR3 DNA reads as TGTGCCAGCAGTTTAAGCAGCCTATCCTACGAGCAGTACTTC. Translated: CASSLSSLSYEQYF.

This chain links TRBV5-6 with TRBJ2-3; D not certain. The V end was cut by 6 bases, the J end by 6 bases, with 11 bases between. CDR1 and CDR2 (germline): SGHDT, YYEEEE. The CDR3 loop spans 12 amino acids. CDR3 in amino acids: CASNKGRDTQYF. The CDR3 nucleotides are TGTGCCAGCAATAAGGGCCGGGATACGCAGTATTTT.

The chain carries TRBV21-1 and TRBJ2-7; TRBD2, the table's D call, was not compared with the DNA. TRBV21-1 represents a pseudogene. The CDR3 totals 18 residues. CDR3 amino acids: CASSKLAGQEAPEGEQYF. For the CDR3, the DNA is TGTGCCAGCAGCAAACTAGCGGGACAGGAAGCTCCGGAGGGAGAGCAGTACTTC.

The rearrangement joins TRBV6-5 to TRBJ2-7; D may match TRBD1 or TRBD2 (5 bases each). The V end lost 6 bases, the J end lost 7 bases, and 19 bases lay between the germline ends. Germline CDR1 reads MNHEY; CDR2 reads SVGAGI. The CDR3 is 14 residues long. CDR3 sequence: CASRFGASVGEQYF. The CDR3 nucleotides are TGTGCCAGCAGATTCGGGGCCAGCGTGGGAGAGCAGTACTTC.

This clone occurred once. The chain uses TRBV19 and TRBJ2-1; 14 bases are shared with TRBD2. CDR3 length equals 14 residues. Looked up from germline, CDR1 is LNHDA and CDR2 is SQIVND (reference sequence). Trimming cost V 5 bases and J 10 bases; bases outside gene matches: 4. The DNA of the CDR3 is TGTGCCAGTAGTCCGGGACTAGCGGGGGTCGAGCAGTTCTTC. It specifies CASSPGLAGVEQFF.

The rearrangement joins TRBV5-6 to TRBJ1-1; D may be TRBD1 (6 bases). CDR3 length equals 13 residues. Between the trimmed V and J ends, which lost 6 bases and 1 base, there was a span of 10 bases. In germline, CDR1 is SGHDT, CDR2 YYEEEE. The CDR3 DNA follows: TGTGCCAGCACCCTGGGACAGAACACTGAAGCTTTCTTT. This encodes CASTLGQNTEAFF.

The V gene is TRBV19, the J gene TRBJ2-1, with D perhaps matching TRBD2 (5 bases). There are 12 residues in the CDR3. The germline gives CDR1 LNHDA, CDR2 SQIVND (reference sequence). The V end was cut by 3 bases, the J end by 5 bases, with 5 bases between. Here the CDR3 DNA reads TGTGCCAGTAGTATCGGGAACAATGAGCAGTTCTTC. It yields the protein CASSIGNNEQFF.

This rearrangement joins TRBV28 to TRBJ1-5; D gene uncertain. With 6 bases removed from V and 2 bases from J, the gap between germline ends came to 14 bases. Germline CDR1 MDHEN, CDR2 SYDVKM. The CDR3 sequence is 15 residues long. The CDR3 region is CASSLLGWGNQPQHF. Here the CDR3 DNA reads TGTGCCAGCAGCCTTCTTGGTTGGGGCAATCAGCCCCAGCATTTT.

This chain links TRBV28 with TRBJ2-2; TRBD1 agrees at 8 bases. The germline CDR1 and CDR2 sequences are MDHEN and SYDVKM. Trimming took 4 bases from V and 2 from J; bases not matched to a gene: 6. There are 16 residues in the CDR3. The CDR3 here is CASSSQGARNTGELFF. The DNA for the CDR3 is TGTGCCAGCAGTTCTCAGGGGGCACGAAACACCGGGGAGCTGTTTTTT.

V usage is TRBV7-2 and J usage is TRBJ1-3; weak D call: TRBD1 (5 bases). CDR1 is SGHTA and CDR2 is FQGNSA in the germline V gene. The CDR3 runs 15 residues. The germline V and J ends were trimmed by 1 base and 2 bases, with 9 bases remaining between them. The CDR3 spells CASSLGRVPGNTIYF. Here the CDR3 DNA reads TGTGCCAGCAGCTTAGGCAGGGTCCCTGGAAACACCATATATTTT.

The V and J genes are TRBV28 and TRBJ2-7; D is unclear. The CDR3 spans 13 residues. CDR1 MDHEN and CDR2 SYDVKM come from the germline V gene. V lost 3 bases and J 3 bases, leaving 9 bases between the germline ends. The CDR3 reads CASSFAGGYEQYF. DNA of the CDR3: TGTGCCAGCAGTTTTGCCGGTGGCTACGAGCAGTACTTC. Full variable domain (remainder filled in from reference TRBV28 and TRBJ2-7): DVKVTQSSRYLVKRTGEKVFLECVQDMDHENMFWYRQDPGLGLRLIYFSYDVKMKEKGDIPEGYSVSREKKERFSLILESASTNQTSMYLCASSFAGGYEQYFGPGTRLTVT.

The rearrangement links TRBV19 to TRBJ2-2, with 14 bases identical to TRBD2. This CDR3 has 17 residues. In germline, CDR1 is LNHDA, CDR2 SQIVND (reference sequence). J lost 3 bases, V lost 5 bases, and 5 bases had no gene match. In DNA, the CDR3 is TGTGCCAGTAGTTCCGGGACTAGCGGGGGTTACACCGGGGAGCTGTTTTTT. Its translation: CASSSGTSGGYTGELFF.

V gene TRBV7-8 combines with J gene TRBJ2-1, with 9 bases aligning to TRBD2. This CDR3 has 15 residues. The ends lost 4 bases at V and 7 bases at J; junction bases unmatched: 8. Germline V gene lookup returns CDR1 SGHVS and CDR2 FQNEAQ. The CDR3, as DNA: TGTGCCAGCAGCTCTAGCGGGACCAGCATAAATGAGCAGTTCTTC. Translated, it gives CASSSSGTSINEQFF.

This chain uses TRBV6-5 with TRBJ1-4; D not certain. V lost 6 bases and J 5 bases, leaving 13 bases between the germline ends. The CDR3 spans 14 residues. Germline V lookup: CDR1 MNHEY, CDR2 SVGAGI. The CDR3 DNA sequence: TGTGCCAGCAGGTTAGGAGGGAGCAATGAAAAACTGTTTTTT. Translation gives CASRLGGSNEKLFF.

The chain recombines TRBV19 with TRBJ1-1; D is unresolved. The CDR3 has 14 amino acids. Per germline, CDR1 LNHDA and CDR2 SQIVND (reference sequence). With 5 bases removed from V and 1 base from J, the gap between germline ends came to 11 bases. This CDR3 reads CASSSWLGNTEAFF. Written as DNA, the CDR3 is TGTGCCAGTAGTTCGTGGCTTGGGAACACTGAAGCTTTCTTT. Complete variable domain (other parts from reference TRBV19 and TRBJ1-1): DGGITQSPKYLFRKEGQNVTLSCEQNLNHDAMYWYRQDPGQGLRLIYYSQIVNDFQKGDIAEGYSVSREKKESFPLTVTSAQKNPTAFYLCASSSWLGNTEAFFGQGTRLTVV.

J is TRBJ2-4 and V is TRBV19; no clear D gene. CDR1 and CDR2 (germline): LNHDA, SQIVND (reference sequence). CDR3 size: 13 residues. V lost 5 bases, J lost 8 bases, and 13 bases lay in between. DNA of the CDR3: TGTGCCAGTAGTCGCATAATTGGGGACATTCAGTACTTC. Encoded protein: CASSRIIGDIQYF.

The chain combines TRBV7-9 with TRBJ2-1; TRBD2 might be the D (5 bases). Germline V CDR1 and CDR2: SEHNR, FQNEAQ (reference sequence). The CDR3 is made up of 14 amino acids. Deletions cut 5 bases from V and 2 bases from J, with 10 bases between. The DNA of the CDR3 is TGTGCCAGCAGCCTAACTAGTCCCTACAATGAGCAGTTCTTC. Translation gives CASSLTSPYNEQFF.

The rearrangement uses TRBV2 and TRBJ1-4; D ambiguous. Trimming shortened V by 2 bases and J by 5 bases, and 9 bases separated the two germline ends. Per the germline V gene, CDR1 is SNHLY and CDR2 is FYNNEI. The CDR3 covers 14 residues. This CDR3 is CASSESQINEKLFF. The CDR3 DNA sequence: TGTGCCAGCAGTGAAAGTCAAATAAATGAAAAACTGTTTTTT.

The chain combines TRBV3-1 (or the pseudogene TRBV3-2) with TRBJ1-2; D may be TRBD1 (5 bases). The V end was cut by 1 base, the J end by 8 bases, with 8 bases between. The CDR3 spans 12 residues. Germline V gene lookup returns CDR1 LGHDT and CDR2 YNNKEL (reference sequence). The CDR3: CASSQAAGGYTF. The DNA of the CDR3 is TGTGCCAGCAGCCAAGCTGCAGGGGGCTACACCTTC.

The chain is built from TRBV5-1 and TRBJ2-1; D uncertain. V was clipped by 7 bases and J by 4 bases, with 6 bases between them. Germline V lookup: CDR1 SGHRS, CDR2 YFSETQ. The CDR3 runs to 11 residues. CDR3 region: CASENYNEQFF. As DNA, the CDR3 is TGCGCCAGCGAAAATTACAATGAGCAGTTCTTC. The whole variable domain, remainder taken from reference TRBV5-1 and TRBJ2-1, is KAGVTQTPRYLIKTRGQQVTLSCSPISGHRSVSWYQQTPGQGLQFLFEYFSETQRNKGNFPGRFSGRQFSNSRSEMNVSTLELGDSALYLCASENYNEQFFGPGTRLTVL.